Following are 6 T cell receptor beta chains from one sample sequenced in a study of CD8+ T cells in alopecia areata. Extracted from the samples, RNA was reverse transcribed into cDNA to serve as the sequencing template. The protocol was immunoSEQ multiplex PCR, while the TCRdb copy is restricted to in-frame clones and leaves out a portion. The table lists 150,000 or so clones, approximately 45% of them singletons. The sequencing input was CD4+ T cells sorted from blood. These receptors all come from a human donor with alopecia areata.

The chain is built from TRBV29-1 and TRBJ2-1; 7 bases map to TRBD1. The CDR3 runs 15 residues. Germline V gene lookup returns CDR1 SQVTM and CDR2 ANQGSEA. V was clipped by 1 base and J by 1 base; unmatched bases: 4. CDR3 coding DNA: TGCAGCGTTGAAGGCCGGGACAGATCCTACAATGAGCAGTTCTTC. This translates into CSVEGRDRSYNEQFF.

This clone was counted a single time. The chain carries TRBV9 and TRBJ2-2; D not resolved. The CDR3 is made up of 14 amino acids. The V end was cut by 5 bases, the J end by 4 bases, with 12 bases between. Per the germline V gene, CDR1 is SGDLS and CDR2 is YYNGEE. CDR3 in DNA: TGTGCCAGCAGAAACCAGGTGTCCACCGGGGAGCTGTTTTTT. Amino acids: CASRNQVSTGELFF.

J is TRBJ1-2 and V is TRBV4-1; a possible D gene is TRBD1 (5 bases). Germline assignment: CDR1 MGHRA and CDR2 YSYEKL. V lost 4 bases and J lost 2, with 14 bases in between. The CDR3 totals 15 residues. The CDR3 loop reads CASSPSEGLNYGYTF. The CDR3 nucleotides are TGCGCCAGCAGCCCCTCGGAGGGACTAAACTATGGCTACACCTTC.

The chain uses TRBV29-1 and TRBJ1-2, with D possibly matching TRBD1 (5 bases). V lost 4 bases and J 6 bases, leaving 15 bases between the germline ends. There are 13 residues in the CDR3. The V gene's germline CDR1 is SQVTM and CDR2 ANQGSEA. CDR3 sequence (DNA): TGCAGCGTTGCCCCATTGGAGGGGCATGGCTACACCTTC. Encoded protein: CSVAPLEGHGYTF.

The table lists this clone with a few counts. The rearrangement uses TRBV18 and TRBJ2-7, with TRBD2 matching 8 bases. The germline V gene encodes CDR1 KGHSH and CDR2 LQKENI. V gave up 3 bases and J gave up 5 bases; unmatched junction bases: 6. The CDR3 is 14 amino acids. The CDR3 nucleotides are TGTGCCAGCTCACCCCAGCGGGAGTTGGACGAGCAGTACTTC. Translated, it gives CASSPQRELDEQYF. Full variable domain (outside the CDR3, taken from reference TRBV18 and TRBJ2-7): NAGVMQNPRHLVRRRGQEARLRCSPMKGHSHVYWYRQLPEEGLKFMVYLQKENIIDESGMPKERFSAEFPKEGPSILRIQQVVRGDSAAYFCASSPQRELDEQYFGPGTRLTVT.

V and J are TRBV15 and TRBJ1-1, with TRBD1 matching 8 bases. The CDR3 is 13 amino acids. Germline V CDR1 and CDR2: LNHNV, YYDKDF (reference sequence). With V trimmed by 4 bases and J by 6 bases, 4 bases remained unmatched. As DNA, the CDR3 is TGTGCCACCAGCATTGTGACAGGGGCTGAAGCTTTCTTT. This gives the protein CATSIVTGAEAFF.